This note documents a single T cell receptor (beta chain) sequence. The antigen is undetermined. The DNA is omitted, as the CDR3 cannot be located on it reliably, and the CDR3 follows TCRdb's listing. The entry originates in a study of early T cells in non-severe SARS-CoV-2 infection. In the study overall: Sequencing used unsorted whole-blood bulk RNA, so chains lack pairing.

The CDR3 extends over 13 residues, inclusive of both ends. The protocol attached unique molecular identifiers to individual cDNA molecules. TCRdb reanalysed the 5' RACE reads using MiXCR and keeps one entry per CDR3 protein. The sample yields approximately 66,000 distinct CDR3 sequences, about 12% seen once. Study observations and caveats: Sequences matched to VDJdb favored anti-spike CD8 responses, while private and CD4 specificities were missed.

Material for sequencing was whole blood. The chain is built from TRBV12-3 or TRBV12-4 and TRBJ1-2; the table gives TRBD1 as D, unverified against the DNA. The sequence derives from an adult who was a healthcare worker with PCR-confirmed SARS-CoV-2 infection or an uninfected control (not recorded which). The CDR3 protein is CASSSSGDYGYTF.